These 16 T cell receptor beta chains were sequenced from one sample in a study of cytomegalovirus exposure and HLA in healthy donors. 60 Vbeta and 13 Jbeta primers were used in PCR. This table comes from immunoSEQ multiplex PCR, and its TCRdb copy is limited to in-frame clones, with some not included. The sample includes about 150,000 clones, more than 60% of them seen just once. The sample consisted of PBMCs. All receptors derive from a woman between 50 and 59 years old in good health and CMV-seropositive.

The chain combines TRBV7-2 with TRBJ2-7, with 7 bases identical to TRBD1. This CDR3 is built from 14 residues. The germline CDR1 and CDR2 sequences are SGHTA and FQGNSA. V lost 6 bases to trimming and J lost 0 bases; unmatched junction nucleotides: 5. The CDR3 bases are TGTGCCAGCAGATTACAGGGGAGCTCCTACGAGCAGTACTTC. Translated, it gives CASRLQGSSYEQYF.

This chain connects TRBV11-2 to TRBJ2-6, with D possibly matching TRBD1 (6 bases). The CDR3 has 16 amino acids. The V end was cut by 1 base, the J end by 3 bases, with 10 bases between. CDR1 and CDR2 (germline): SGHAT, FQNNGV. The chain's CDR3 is CASSLGAGVGANVLTF. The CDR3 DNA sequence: TGTGCCAGCAGCTTAGGGGCAGGGGTTGGGGCCAACGTCCTGACTTTC.

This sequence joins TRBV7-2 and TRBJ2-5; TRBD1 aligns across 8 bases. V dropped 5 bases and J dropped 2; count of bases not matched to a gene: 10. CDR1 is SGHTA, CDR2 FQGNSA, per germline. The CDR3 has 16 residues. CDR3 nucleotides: TGTGCCAGCAGCCTACAGGGGGGTCCTGGTCAAGAGACCCAGTACTTC. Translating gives CASSLQGGPGQETQYF.

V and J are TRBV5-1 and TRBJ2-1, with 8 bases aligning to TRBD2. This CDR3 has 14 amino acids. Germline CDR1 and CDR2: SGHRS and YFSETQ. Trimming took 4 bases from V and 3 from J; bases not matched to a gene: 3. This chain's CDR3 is CASSVTSGYNEQFF. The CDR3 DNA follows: TGCGCCAGCAGCGTAACTAGCGGCTACAATGAGCAGTTCTTC.

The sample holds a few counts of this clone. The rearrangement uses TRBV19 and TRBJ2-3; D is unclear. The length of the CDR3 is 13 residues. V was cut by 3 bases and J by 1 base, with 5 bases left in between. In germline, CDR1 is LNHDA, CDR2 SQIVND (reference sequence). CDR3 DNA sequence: TGTGCCAGTAGTATGGAGCGCACAGATACGCAGTATTTT. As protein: CASSMERTDTQYF. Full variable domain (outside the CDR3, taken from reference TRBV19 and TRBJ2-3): DGGITQSPKYLFRKEGQNVTLSCEQNLNHDAMYWYRQDPGQGLRLIYYSQIVNDFQKGDIAEGYSVSREKKESFPLTVTSAQKNPTAFYLCASSMERTDTQYFGPGTRLTVL.

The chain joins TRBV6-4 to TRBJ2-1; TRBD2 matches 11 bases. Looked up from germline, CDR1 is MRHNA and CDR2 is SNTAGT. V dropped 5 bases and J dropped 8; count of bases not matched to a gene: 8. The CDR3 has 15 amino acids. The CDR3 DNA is TGTGCCAGCAGTTTGAGGCTAGCGGGAGGTGATGAGCAGTTCTTC. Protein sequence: CASSLRLAGGDEQFF.

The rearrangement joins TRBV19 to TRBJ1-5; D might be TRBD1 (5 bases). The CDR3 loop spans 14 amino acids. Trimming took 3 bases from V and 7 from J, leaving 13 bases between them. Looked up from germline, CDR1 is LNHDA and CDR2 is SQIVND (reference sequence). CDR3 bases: TGTGCCAGTAGTATGGGAGGGGTGGGACAGCCCCAGCATTTT. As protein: CASSMGGVGQPQHF.

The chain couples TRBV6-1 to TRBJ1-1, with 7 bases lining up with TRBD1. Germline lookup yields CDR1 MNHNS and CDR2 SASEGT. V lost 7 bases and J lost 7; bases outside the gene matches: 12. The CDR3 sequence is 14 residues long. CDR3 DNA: TGTGCCAGCAACGGGGCAGACAGGGAGTTTGAAGCTTTCTTT. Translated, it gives CASNGADREFEAFF.

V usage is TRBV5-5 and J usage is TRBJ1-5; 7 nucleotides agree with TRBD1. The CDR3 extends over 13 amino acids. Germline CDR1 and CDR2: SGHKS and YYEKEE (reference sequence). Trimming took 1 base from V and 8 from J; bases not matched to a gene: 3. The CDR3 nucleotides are TGTGCCAGCAGCTTGCTTACAGGGGAGCCCCAGCATTTT. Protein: CASSLLTGEPQHF. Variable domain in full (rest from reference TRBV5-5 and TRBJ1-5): DAGVTQSPTHLIKTRGQQVTLRCSPISGHKSVSWYQQVLGQGPQFIFQYYEKEERGRGNFPDRFSARQFPNYSSELNVNALLLGDSALYLCASSLLTGEPQHFGDGTRLSIL.

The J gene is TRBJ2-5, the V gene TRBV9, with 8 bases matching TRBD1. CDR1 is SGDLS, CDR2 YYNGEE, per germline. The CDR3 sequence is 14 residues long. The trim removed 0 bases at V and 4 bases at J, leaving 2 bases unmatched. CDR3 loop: CASSVEGQGETQYF. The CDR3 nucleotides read TGTGCCAGCAGCGTAGAAGGACAGGGAGAGACCCAGTACTTC.

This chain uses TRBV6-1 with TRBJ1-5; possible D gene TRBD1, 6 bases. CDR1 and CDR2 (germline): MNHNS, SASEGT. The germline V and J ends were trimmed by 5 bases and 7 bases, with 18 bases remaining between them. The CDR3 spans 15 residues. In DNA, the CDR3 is TGTGCCAGCAGTAAGCGGACCCAGCAGGGGCAGCCCCAGCATTTT. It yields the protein CASSKRTQQGQPQHF.

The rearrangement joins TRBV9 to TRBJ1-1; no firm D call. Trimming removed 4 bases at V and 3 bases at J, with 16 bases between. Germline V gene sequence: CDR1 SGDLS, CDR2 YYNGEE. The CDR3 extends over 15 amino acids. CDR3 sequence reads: CASSLAGFEDTEAFF. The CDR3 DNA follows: TGTGCCAGCAGCTTAGCTGGGTTTGAGGACACTGAAGCTTTCTTT.

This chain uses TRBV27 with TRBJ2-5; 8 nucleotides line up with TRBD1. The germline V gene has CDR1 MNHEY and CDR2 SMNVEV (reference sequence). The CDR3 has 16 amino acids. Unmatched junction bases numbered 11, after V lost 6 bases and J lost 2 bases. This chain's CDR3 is CASSPQGDAIQETQYF. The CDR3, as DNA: TGTGCCAGCAGCCCACAGGGGGACGCCATACAAGAGACCCAGTACTTC.

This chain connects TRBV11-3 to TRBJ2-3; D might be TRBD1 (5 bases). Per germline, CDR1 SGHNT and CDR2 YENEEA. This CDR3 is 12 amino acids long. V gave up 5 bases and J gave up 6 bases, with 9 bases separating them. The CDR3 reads CASSDPGDTQYF. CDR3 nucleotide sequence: TGTGCCAGCAGCGACCCAGGGGATACGCAGTATTTT.

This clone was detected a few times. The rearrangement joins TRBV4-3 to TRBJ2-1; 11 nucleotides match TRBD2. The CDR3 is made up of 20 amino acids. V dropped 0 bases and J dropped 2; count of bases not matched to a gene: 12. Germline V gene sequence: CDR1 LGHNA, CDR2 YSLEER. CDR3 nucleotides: TGCGCCAGCAGCCAAGATCTACGACTAGCGGGGCTGAGCCCCTACAATGAGCAGTTCTTC. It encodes CASSQDLRLAGLSPYNEQFF.

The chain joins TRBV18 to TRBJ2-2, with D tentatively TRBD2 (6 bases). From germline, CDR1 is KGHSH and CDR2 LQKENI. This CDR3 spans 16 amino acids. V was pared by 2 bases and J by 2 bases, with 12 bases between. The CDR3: CASSPGVGLNTGELFF. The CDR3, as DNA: TGTGCCAGCTCACCAGGTGTGGGACTTAACACCGGGGAGCTGTTTTTT.